Reported below is one T cell receptor beta chain. Its antigen is unidentified. Libraries were prepared by immunoSEQ multiplex PCR; TCRdb keeps only in-frame clonotypes and omits some of them. Among about 140,000 clones listed, approximately 86% were seen once. The entry originates in a study of cytomegalovirus exposure and HLA in healthy donors. Whole-study findings and limits: In vitro testing confirmed a few CMV-associated chains as specific for CMV antigens. Altogether, some 170 TCR beta chains were recorded as cytomegalovirus-associated.

V shed 1 base and J shed 8 bases, with 7 bases lying between them. The CDR3 totals 12 residues. Germline CDR1 is SGHDT and CDR2 is YYEEEE. The donors formed part of the roughly 120-subject validation cohort, distinct from the roughly 630-subject first cohort. The V gene is TRBV5-6, the J gene TRBJ2-1; D is unresolved. What was sequenced was PBMCs. This TCR derives from a man aged 18 to 30 in good health and CMV-seropositive. The CDR3 loop reads CASSLLGYEQFF. Here the CDR3 DNA reads TGTGCCAGCAGCTTGTTGGGCTATGAGCAGTTCTTC.